Detailed here is one T cell receptor beta chain. What it recognizes is unknown. In the PCR, 60 Vbeta and 13 Jbeta primers were used. Clones were sequenced by immunoSEQ multiplex PCR, and TCRdb holds only the in-frame ones, with some missing. Of under 200,000 clones in the sample, roughly 84% are singletons; the top ten hold around 1.9%. The sample is drawn from a study of cytomegalovirus exposure and HLA in healthy donors. Study observations and caveats: The study reported that TCR beta sequences accurately predicted HLA-A and HLA-B alleles in most subjects.

Per germline, CDR1 MDHEN and CDR2 SYDVKM. The CDR3 sequence is 15 residues long. V was clipped by 7 bases and J by 2 bases; unmatched bases: 9. Input material: PBMCs. The chain uses TRBV28 and TRBJ2-7, with 9 positions matching TRBD1. The TCR was taken from a man aged 18-30 years in good health and CMV-seronegative. CDR3 nucleotides: TGTGCCAGCAACCCAATCGGACAGGGGACCTACGAGCAGTACTTC. This gives the protein CASNPIGQGTYEQYF.